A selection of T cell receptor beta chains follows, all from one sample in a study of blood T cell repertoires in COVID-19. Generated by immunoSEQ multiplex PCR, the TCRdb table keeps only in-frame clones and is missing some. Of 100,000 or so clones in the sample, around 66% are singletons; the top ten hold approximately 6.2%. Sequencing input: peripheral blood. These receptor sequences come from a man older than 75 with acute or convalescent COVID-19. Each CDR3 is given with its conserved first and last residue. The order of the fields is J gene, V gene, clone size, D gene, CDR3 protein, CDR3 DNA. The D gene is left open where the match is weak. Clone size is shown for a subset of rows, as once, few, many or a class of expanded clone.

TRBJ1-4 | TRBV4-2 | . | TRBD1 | CASSHGQGARGDDNEKLFF | TGTGCCAGCAGCCATGGACAGGGGGCGAGGGGGGACGATAATGAAAAACTGTTTTTT
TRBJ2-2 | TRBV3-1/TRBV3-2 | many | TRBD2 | CASSQGLAGAGGELFF | TGTGCCAGCAGCCAAGGACTAGCGGGAGCGGGCGGGGAGCTGTTTTTT
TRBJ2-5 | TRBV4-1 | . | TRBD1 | CASRNRGDDNRETQYF | TGCGCCAGCAGAAACAGGGGGGATGATAATAGGGAGACCCAGTACTTC
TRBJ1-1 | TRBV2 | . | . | CASSETGIMNTEAFF | TGTGCCAGCAGTGAAACAGGGATAATGAACACTGAAGCTTTCTTT
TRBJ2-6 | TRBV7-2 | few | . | CASSVVRRGANVLTF | TGTGCCAGCAGCGTCGTTCGGAGGGGGGCCAACGTCCTGACTTTC
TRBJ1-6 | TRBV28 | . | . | CASSLARALSPLHF | TGTGCCAGCAGTTTAGCCAGGGCACTCTCACCCCTCCACTTT
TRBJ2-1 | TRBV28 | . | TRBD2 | CASSFKGLAFSPYNEQFF | TGTGCCAGCAGTTTCAAGGGACTAGCGTTTTCCCCCTACAATGAGCAGTTCTTC
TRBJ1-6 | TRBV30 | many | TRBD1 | CAWGGTGFSPLHF | TGTGCCTGGGGAGGGACAGGTTTTTCACCCCTCCACTTT
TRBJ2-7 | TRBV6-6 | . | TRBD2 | CASRPGLAAQQYF | TGTGCCAGCAGGCCGGGACTAGCGGCACAGCAGTACTTC
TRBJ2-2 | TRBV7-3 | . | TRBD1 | CASSRGQGGNTGELFF | TGTGCCAGCTCAAGGGGACAGGGAGGGAACACCGGGGAGCTGTTTTTT
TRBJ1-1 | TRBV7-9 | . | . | CASSLSVPEAFF | TGTGCCAGCAGCTTATCGGTACCGGAAGCTTTCTTT
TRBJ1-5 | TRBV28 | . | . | CASSSLGTSNQPQHF | TGTGCCAGCAGTTCCCTGGGGACAAGCAATCAGCCCCAGCATTTT
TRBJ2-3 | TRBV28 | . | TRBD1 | CASDRGQRDTQYF | TGTGCTTCGGACAGGGGGCAGAGGGATACGCAGTATTTT
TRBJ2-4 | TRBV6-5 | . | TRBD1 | CATRQGTKNIQYF | TGTGCCACCCGACAGGGAACCAAAAACATTCAGTACTTC
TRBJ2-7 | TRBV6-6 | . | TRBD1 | CASSGPTGGLYEQYF | TGTGCCAGCAGTGGCCCAACAGGGGGTCTCTACGAGCAGTACTTC
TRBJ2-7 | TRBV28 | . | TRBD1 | CASRRQGAPYEQYF | TGTGCCAGCAGAAGACAGGGGGCTCCCTACGAGCAGTACTTC
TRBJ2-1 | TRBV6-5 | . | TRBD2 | CASRLLAGVSNEQFF | TGTGCCAGCAGATTACTAGCGGGAGTTAGTAATGAGCAGTTCTTC
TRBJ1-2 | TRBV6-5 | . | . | CASQKSDSARGYTF | TGTGCCAGCCAAAAGAGCGACAGCGCTCGAGGCTACACCTTC
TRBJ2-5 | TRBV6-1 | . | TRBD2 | CASSDSGRGTQYF | TGTGCCAGCAGTGATAGCGGGAGGGGGACCCAGTACTTC
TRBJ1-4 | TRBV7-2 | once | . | CASSERTGFLNEKLFF | TGTGCCAGCAGCGAACGAACAGGATTCCTAAATGAAAAACTGTTTTTT
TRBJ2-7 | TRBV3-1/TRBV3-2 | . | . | CASSQDERGGYVGYEQYF | TGTGCCAGCAGCCAAGATGAGAGAGGAGGGTATGTGGGCTACGAGCAGTACTTC
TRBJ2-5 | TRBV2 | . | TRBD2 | CASSRDGGEETQYF | TGTGCCAGCAGTAGGGACGGGGGGGAAGAGACCCAGTACTTC
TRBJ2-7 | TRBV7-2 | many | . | CASSLTAGRYEQYF | TGTGCCAGCAGCTTAACTGCAGGGAGGTACGAGCAGTACTTC
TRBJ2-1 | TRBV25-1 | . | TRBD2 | CASSQRGFSYNEQFF | TGTGCCAGCAGCCAGCGGGGCTTTTCCTACAATGAGCAGTTCTTC
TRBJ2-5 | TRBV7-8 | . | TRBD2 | CASSTSDETQYF | TGTGCCAGCAGCACTAGCGATGAGACCCAGTACTTC
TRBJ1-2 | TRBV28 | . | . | CASTQPDISGFGYTF | TGTGCCAGCACCCAACCGGACATATCCGGTTTTGGCTACACCTTC
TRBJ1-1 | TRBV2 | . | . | CASSEQGNTEAFF | TGTGCCAGCAGTGAACAGGGGAACACTGAAGCTTTCTTT
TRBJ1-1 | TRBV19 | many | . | CASSPTLAQEAFF | TGTGCCAGTAGTCCCACGTTAGCGCAAGAAGCTTTCTTT
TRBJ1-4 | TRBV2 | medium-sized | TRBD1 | CASSRQGAAEKLFF | TGTGCCAGCAGTCGACAGGGGGCGGCGGAAAAACTGTTTTTT
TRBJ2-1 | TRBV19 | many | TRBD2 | CASRDKAGPYNEQFF | TGTGCCAGCCGTGACAAAGCGGGACCCTACAATGAGCAGTTCTTC
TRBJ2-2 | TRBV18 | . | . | CASSPLTSINTGELFF | TGTGCCAGCTCACCACTTACTAGTATCAACACCGGGGAGCTGTTTTTT
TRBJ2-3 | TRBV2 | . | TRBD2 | CASKSMSGSGDTQYF | TGTGCCAGCAAAAGTATGAGCGGGAGCGGAGATACGCAGTATTTT
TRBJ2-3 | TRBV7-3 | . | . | CASSRRGGTDTQYF | TGTGCCAGCAGCCGACGCGGGGGCACAGATACGCAGTATTTT
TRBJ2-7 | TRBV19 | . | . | CASSIGSSYEQYF | TGTGCCAGTAGTATAGGGAGCTCCTACGAGCAGTACTTC
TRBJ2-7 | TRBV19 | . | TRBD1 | CASRDRDGPYEQYF | TGTGCCAGTAGGGACAGGGACGGCCCCTACGAGCAGTACTTC
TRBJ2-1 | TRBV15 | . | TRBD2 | CATSRARLLAEYNEQFF | TGTGCCACCAGCAGAGCCCGTTTGCTAGCGGAGTATAATGAGCAGTTCTTC
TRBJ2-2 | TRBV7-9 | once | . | CASQPPGLQPGTGELFF | TGTGCCAGCCAACCTCCAGGGTTGCAACCTGGGACCGGGGAGCTGTTTTTT
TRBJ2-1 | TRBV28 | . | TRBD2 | CASRGGLAGLNEQFF | TGTGCCAGCAGGGGGGGACTAGCGGGCCTCAATGAGCAGTTCTTC
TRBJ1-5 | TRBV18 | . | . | CASSPTDSNQPQHF | TGTGCCAGCTCACCAACAGATAGCAATCAGCCCCAGCATTTT
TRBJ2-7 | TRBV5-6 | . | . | CASSLVQVYEQYF | TGTGCCAGCAGCTTGGTACAGGTCTACGAGCAGTACTTC
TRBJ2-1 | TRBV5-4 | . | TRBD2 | CASSLGASGSYNEQFF | TGTGCCAGCAGCTTGGGGGCTAGCGGGAGTTACAATGAGCAGTTCTTC